Each of the 15 T cell receptor beta chains below was sequenced from the same sample in a study of monozygotic twins with inflammatory bowel disease. TCRdb re-called the 5' RACE reads; every CDR3 protein appears as one record, without DNA. The repertoire table contains 200,000 to 250,000 distinct CDR3 sequences. Input material: blood. Receptors were obtained from a human donor with ulcerative colitis or Crohn's disease, or a healthy co-twin of an affected twin (not recorded which).

V and J are TRBV18 and TRBJ1-1; as DNA is missing, the TRBD1 call by TCRdb cannot be tested. Germline assignment: CDR1 KGHSH and CDR2 LQKENI. The CDR3 covers 13 residues. Here the CDR3 reads CASFSGKGGEAFF.

The V gene is TRBV12-3 or TRBV12-4, the J gene TRBJ2-7. The CDR3 runs to 13 residues. The CDR3 spells CASSETYSYEQYF.

The J gene is TRBJ2-1, the V gene TRBV5-1; checking the TCRdb D call of TRBD1 is not possible without DNA. Germline CDR1 is SGHRS and CDR2 is YFSETQ. The CDR3 has 15 amino acids. The CDR3 reads CASSPVGGAYNEQFF.

The gene calls are TRBV5-6 and TRBJ2-5; lacking DNA, the TRBD1 call made by TCRdb goes unchecked. The CDR3 is 13 amino acids. Germline V gene sequence: CDR1 SGHDT, CDR2 YYEEEE. CDR3 protein: CASSLMRGETQYF.

The CDR3 protein is CASSLAPGTFSYEQYF. The gene calls are TRBV5-1 and TRBJ2-7; TCRdb returns TRBD1, unconfirmable since there is no DNA. The length of the CDR3 is 16 residues. CDR1 is SGHRS and CDR2 is YFSETQ in the germline V gene.

This sequence joins TRBV9 and TRBJ1-1; TCRdb gives TRBD1 as the D gene, but with no DNA this cannot be confirmed. Germline V gives CDR1 SGDLS, CDR2 YYNGEE. CDR3 size: 14 residues. Here the CDR3 reads CASSGLFRPGGAFF.

The rearrangement links TRBV5-4 to TRBJ2-7; TCRdb's D call of TRBD2 is untestable without DNA. This CDR3 has 16 amino acids. The germline CDR1 and CDR2 sequences are SGHNT and YYREEE (reference sequence). The CDR3 loop is CASQPGGTAGDYEQYF.

This chain connects TRBV5-1 to TRBJ1-6; TCRdb calls TRBD1, which cannot be checked without DNA. Germline V gene sequence: CDR1 SGHRS, CDR2 YFSETQ. CDR3 length: 18 amino acids. Here the CDR3 reads CASSFGGQGSSYNSPLHF.

This rearrangement joins TRBV4-1 to TRBJ1-6; TCRdb reports TRBD1, a call that lacks DNA to check it against. CDR1 is MGHRA, CDR2 YSYEKL, per germline. The length of the CDR3 is 16 residues. The CDR3 sequence is CASSRSMTGGDLPLHF.

J is TRBJ1-1 and V is TRBV12-2. TRBV12-2 is marked as a pseudogene. The CDR3 runs to 14 residues. CDR3 residues: CASRFRLLNTEAFF.

The chain joins TRBV29-1 to TRBJ1-1; TCRdb outputs TRBD1, but without DNA this stays unchecked. The CDR3 is 14 amino acids. Germline CDR1 is SQVTM and CDR2 is ANQGSEA. CDR3 in amino acids: CSGSHDTGATEAFF. The full variable domain, its missing parts supplied by reference TRBV29-1 and TRBJ1-1, is SAVISQKPSRDICQRGTSLTIQCQVDSQVTMMFWYRQQPGQSLTLIATANQGSEATYESGFVIDKFPISRPNLTFSTLTVSNMSPEDSSIYLCSGSHDTGATEAFFGQGTRLTVV.

The V call is TRBV27, the J call TRBJ1-5. Per germline, CDR1 MNHEY and CDR2 SMNVEV (reference sequence). The CDR3 contains 14 residues. The CDR3 sequence is CASSLQGGYQPQHF.

This rearrangement joins TRBV5-1 to TRBJ1-1; without DNA, the TCRdb call of TRBD1 cannot be checked. Germline values: CDR1 SGHRS, CDR2 YFSETQ. This CDR3 has 13 amino acids. The chain's CDR3 is CASSLGAVSEAFF.

The chain couples TRBV5-1 to TRBJ2-3. This CDR3 has 16 residues. Per germline, CDR1 SGHRS and CDR2 YFSETQ. CDR3 loop: CASSYGPLGSTDTQYF.

The genes are TRBV7-8 and TRBJ2-5. CDR3 length equals 14 residues. From germline, CDR1 is SGHVS and CDR2 FQNEAQ. CDR3 loop: CASSLIHSQETQYF.